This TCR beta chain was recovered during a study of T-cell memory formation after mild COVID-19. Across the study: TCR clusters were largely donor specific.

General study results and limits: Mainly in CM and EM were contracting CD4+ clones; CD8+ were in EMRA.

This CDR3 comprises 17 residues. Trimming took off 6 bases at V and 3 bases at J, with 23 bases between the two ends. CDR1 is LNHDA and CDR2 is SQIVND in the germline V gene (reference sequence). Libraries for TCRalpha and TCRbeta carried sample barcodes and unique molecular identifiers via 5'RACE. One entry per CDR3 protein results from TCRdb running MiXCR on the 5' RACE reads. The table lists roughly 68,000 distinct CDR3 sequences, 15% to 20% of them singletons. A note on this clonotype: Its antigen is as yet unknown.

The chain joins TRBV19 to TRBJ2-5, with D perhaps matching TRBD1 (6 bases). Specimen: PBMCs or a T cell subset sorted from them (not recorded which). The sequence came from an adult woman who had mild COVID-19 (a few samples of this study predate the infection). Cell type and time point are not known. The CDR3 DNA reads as TGTGCCAGTAGGCCGGAAACGTTGGGCAAGGGGGAAGAGACCCAGTACTTC. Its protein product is CASRPETLGKGEETQYF.